Listed below are T cell receptor beta chains from one sample, sequenced in a study of blood T cell repertoires in COVID-19. The repertoire was sequenced with immunoSEQ multiplex PCR; TCRdb's copy has only in-frame clones and lacks some. This sample has approximately 140,000 clones; around four fifths occur once, and the top ten carry 2.4%. Sequenced input: PBMCs or T cells enriched from blood (not recorded which). These TCRs come from a man aged 40-49 years with acute COVID-19. CDR3s include the opening cysteine and the closing phenylalanine or tryptophan. Fields, in order: CDR3 DNA, CDR3 protein, V gene, clone size, D gene, CDR3 length, J gene. D genes are given only for firm matches. Clone size is given for some rows only: seen once, a few or many times, or a class if the clone is expanded.

TGTGCCAGTAGGGGAGGGGGTGATACGCAGTATTTT CASRGGGDTQYF TRBV19 . . 12 TRBJ2-3
TGTGCCAGCAGTTACAACAGCATCCCCTACGAGCAGTACTTC CASSYNSIPYEQYF TRBV6-2/TRBV6-3 . . 14 TRBJ2-7
TGTGCCTGGAGTTTATCGGACAGGATCACCGGGGAGCTGTTTTTT CAWSLSDRITGELFF TRBV30 . TRBD1 15 TRBJ2-2
TGCGCCAGCAGTGAGGGCGGGGGCTCCTACAATGAGCAGTTCTTC CASSEGGGSYNEQFF TRBV10-1 . TRBD2 15 TRBJ2-1
TGTGCCTGGACAGGGGTTGGGGAGACCCAGTACTTC CAWTGVGETQYF TRBV30 . . 12 TRBJ2-5
TGTGCCAGTAGCACTCTTATAAATCAGCCCCAGCATTTT CASSTLINQPQHF TRBV19 once . 13 TRBJ1-5
TGTGCCAGCAGCCCCTCCCCAGACAGGGGGCCAGTGGCTTTCTTT CASSPSPDRGPVAFF TRBV14 . TRBD1 15 TRBJ1-1
TGTGCCAGCAGCTTACCGGCCGCAGGTTCTGAAGCTTTCTTT CASSLPAAGSEAFF TRBV11-2 . . 14 TRBJ1-1
TGCGCCAGCGACGAAGGACAGGGGGGAGGCGAGCAGTACTTC CASDEGQGGGEQYF TRBV5-1 . TRBD1 14 TRBJ2-7
TGTGCCATCATGGCGGGGGTTGGTCAGCCCCAGCATTTT CAIMAGVGQPQHF TRBV10-3 . . 13 TRBJ1-5
TGTGCCAGCAGCCGTTCCGGGACAGGGAAAAGTCGTGCAGATACGCAGTATTTT CASSRSGTGKSRADTQYF TRBV3-1/TRBV3-2 . TRBD1 18 TRBJ2-3
TGTGCCAGCAGCCAGGCGGATAGCGGGGGGGTGCTTGAGCAGTTCTTC CASSQADSGGVLEQFF TRBV4-2 . TRBD2 16 TRBJ2-1
TGTGCCAGCAGTGCAGGTGGGGGGGGCGATATCGATGAGCAGTTCTTC CASSAGGGGDIDEQFF TRBV6-4 . . 16 TRBJ2-1
TGTGCCAGCAGTTACTCGAGGAGGGGGGGCCAGGAGACCCAGTACTTC CASSYSRRGGQETQYF TRBV6-2/TRBV6-3 . . 16 TRBJ2-5
TGCGCCAGCAGCTTCGGGGACAGGCCTAACACTGAAGCTTTCTTT CASSFGDRPNTEAFF TRBV5-1 . TRBD1 15 TRBJ1-1
TGTGCCAGCAGCCAAGATCCCGCGGGATCAGGTCAGCCCCAGCATTTT CASSQDPAGSGQPQHF TRBV4-2 . . 16 TRBJ1-5
TGCGCCAGCAGCTTGGCCGGACAGGGGGTGGATTACGAGCAGTACTTC CASSLAGQGVDYEQYF TRBV5-1 few TRBD1 16 TRBJ2-7
TGCAGCGTCGAAGCGACCCGGGTCGGGGAGCTGTTTTTT CSVEATRVGELFF TRBV29-1 . . 13 TRBJ2-2
TGTGCCAGCAGCAAGACTAGCGGCACAGATACGCAGTATTTT CASSKTSGTDTQYF TRBV21-1 . . 14 TRBJ2-3
TGTGCCAGCAGTGAAATGGTAGCGGGAGCAGAAGAGACCCAGTACTTC CASSEMVAGAEETQYF TRBV2 . TRBD2 16 TRBJ2-5
TGTGCCAGCAGCTTTGGGACAGGGGGCAATCAGCCCCAGCATTTT CASSFGTGGNQPQHF TRBV7-2 . TRBD1 15 TRBJ1-5
TGTGCCAGCAGTGACAGGGTAACGGGCACTGAAGCTTTCTTT CASSDRVTGTEAFF TRBV6-1 . . 14 TRBJ1-1
TGTGCCAGCAGCACGGGGACTAGCGGAGGCACAGATACGCAGTATTTT CASSTGTSGGTDTQYF TRBV7-9 . TRBD2 16 TRBJ2-3
TGTGCCTGGAGTCTTGTCTACGAGCAGTACTTC CAWSLVYEQYF TRBV30 once . 11 TRBJ2-7
TGTGCCAGCACCCAAGGGGGCTCAACCACTGAAGCTTTCTTT CASTQGGSTTEAFF TRBV5-6 once TRBD1 14 TRBJ1-1
TGCAGCGCAACACAGACAGGGAAAGAGACCCAGTACTTC CSATQTGKETQYF TRBV29-1 once TRBD1 13 TRBJ2-5
TGCAGCGTGGCACGTTCCAATTCGAACGAGCAGTACTTC CSVARSNSNEQYF TRBV29-1 . . 13 TRBJ2-7
TGCGCCAGCAGCTTGGGACAGGGGGCAGGCGGAAACACCATATATTTT CASSLGQGAGGNTIYF TRBV5-1 . TRBD1 16 TRBJ1-3
TGTGCCAGCCGACCTTCCCTGACAGGGGTTCGCTCTGGGGCCAACGTCCTGACTTTC CASRPSLTGVRSGANVLTF TRBV27 . TRBD1 19 TRBJ2-6
TGTGCCAGTAGTATAGAACTTCTTAATGAGCAGTTCTTC CASSIELLNEQFF TRBV19 . . 13 TRBJ2-1
TGTGCCAGCTCACCCAGAGGACCGGGGGGGCCGGGGGAGACCCAGTACTTC CASSPRGPGGPGETQYF TRBV18 . TRBD2 17 TRBJ2-5
TGTGCCAGCAGCTTAGGGCTAGGGGGCGATGTCCCCTATGGCTACACCTTC CASSLGLGGDVPYGYTF TRBV7-9 . TRBD1 17 TRBJ1-2
TGTGCCAGTAGGCGACTAGCGGGACCTGGAGAGCAGTACTTC CASRRLAGPGEQYF TRBV19 once TRBD2 14 TRBJ2-7
TGTGCCAGCAGTGACCGACTGAACTCTGGAAACACCATATATTTT CASSDRLNSGNTIYF TRBV2 . . 15 TRBJ1-3
TGTGCCAGCAGCCGCCCGGGACAGAGGAACACTGAAGCTTTCTTT CASSRPGQRNTEAFF TRBV3-1/TRBV3-2 . TRBD1 15 TRBJ1-1
TGTGCCAGCAGTTACTCGGGGAGGGCCCGAGTGGAGACCCAGTACTTC CASSYSGRARVETQYF TRBV6-5 few TRBD2 16 TRBJ2-5
TGTGCCAGCAGCTACGAGGCTAGCGGGAGCTACGAGCAGTACTTC CASSYEASGSYEQYF TRBV13 . TRBD2 15 TRBJ2-7
TGTGCCAGTAGTGAATCTAGCGGGGGGGCCTACGAGCAGTACTTC CASSESSGGAYEQYF TRBV19 once TRBD2 15 TRBJ2-7
TGTGCCAGCAGCGTAGCTGGTAGCGGGTTCACAGATACGCAGTATTTT CASSVAGSGFTDTQYF TRBV9 . TRBD2 16 TRBJ2-3
TGTGCCAGCAGCTCAACTAGCGGGTACGAGCAGTACTTC CASSSTSGYEQYF TRBV7-2 . TRBD2 13 TRBJ2-7
TGCGCCAGCAGCCTCGGAATCACTAGCGGGGGGCGAAATGAGCAGTTCTTC CASSLGITSGGRNEQFF TRBV5-1 . TRBD2 17 TRBJ2-1
TGTGCCAGCAGTTCCGGTCTCAAGAACACTGAAGCTTTCTTT CASSSGLKNTEAFF TRBV28 . . 14 TRBJ1-1
TGCGCCAGCAGCTTGGGAGGGGGCGATCAGCCCCAGCATTTT CASSLGGGDQPQHF TRBV5-1 . TRBD1 14 TRBJ1-5
TGTGCCAGCAGCGCATTGACAGGGGACTATGGCTACACCTTC CASSALTGDYGYTF TRBV9 . TRBD1 14 TRBJ1-2
TGTGCCAGCACCAGGGGCGCGACTGGCTACACCTTC CASTRGATGYTF TRBV12-3/TRBV12-4 . . 12 TRBJ1-2
TGTGCCAGCAGCGTAGCCCTCGGACTCTACGAGCAGTACTTC CASSVALGLYEQYF TRBV9 . . 14 TRBJ2-7
TGCGCCAGCAGCCCTTCTTCGGGAGGGGTTTCCTACAATGAGCAGTTCTTC CASSPSSGGVSYNEQFF TRBV5-1 . TRBD2 17 TRBJ2-1
TGTGCCACCAGCAGAGGAACAGGGGACGGCAATCAGCCCCAGCATTTT CATSRGTGDGNQPQHF TRBV15 . TRBD1 16 TRBJ1-5
TGCAGCGCCCAGGGGGCAGGCGGGGAGCTGTTTTTT CSAQGAGGELFF TRBV29-1 few TRBD1 12 TRBJ2-2
TGTGCCAGCAGCTTAAATTCTGAGGGGAGGAAGGAAAAACTGTTTTTT CASSLNSEGRKEKLFF TRBV7-6 few . 16 TRBJ1-4
TGTGCCAGCAGTTCCTCAGGGGGGAACCTCAATGAGCAGTTCTTC CASSSSGGNLNEQFF TRBV7-3 . . 15 TRBJ2-1
TGTGCCAGCAGCCAAATGGGCAGGGGGAACATTCAGTACTTC CASSQMGRGNIQYF TRBV14 . TRBD1 14 TRBJ2-4